These T cell receptor beta chains were read from a single sample in a study of CD8+ T cells in alopecia areata. The table came from immunoSEQ multiplex PCR; TCRdb's copy has only in-frame clones and leaves some out. Found here are 150,000 to 200,000 clones, roughly 50% of them singletons; the top ten hold around 12%. Sample: CD8+ T cells sorted from blood, taken at week 24, from a patient treated with tofacitinib. All receptors come from a human donor with alopecia areata. Each CDR3 is given with its conserved first and last residue. D genes are given only for firm matches. Only part of the rows carry a size: once, few, many, or a class if the clone is expanded.

>TRBV27|-|TRBJ1-5|-
CASSLLKQPQHF
TGTGCCAGCAGTTTATTAAAACAGCCCCAGCATTTT
>TRBV5-1|-|TRBJ2-1|-
CASSPLGNGFDEQFF
TGCGCCAGCAGCCCCCTAGGGAATGGTTTCGATGAGCAGTTCTTC
>TRBV13|-|TRBJ2-2|-
CASSEGPNGELFF
TGTGCCAGCAGTGAAGGACCCAACGGGGAGCTGTTTTTT
>TRBV27|-|TRBJ1-5|-
CASSKHRADQPQHF
TGTGCCAGCAGTAAACACAGGGCTGATCAGCCCCAGCATTTT
>TRBV27|-|TRBJ2-7|TRBD2
CASSFWLAGGTRVYEQYF
TGTGCCAGCAGTTTTTGGCTAGCGGGGGGTACCCGGGTTTACGAGCAGTACTTC
>TRBV7-8|-|TRBJ2-7|-
CASSKNSYEQYF
TGTGCCAGCAGCAAGAACAGCTACGAGCAGTACTTC
>TRBV29-1|-|TRBJ1-2|TRBD1
CSVEDTGVGYTF
TGCAGCGTTGAAGATACAGGGGTCGGCTACACCTTC
>TRBV29-1|-|TRBJ1-2|-
CSVEDPQVGYTF
TGCAGCGTTGAAGATCCCCAAGTTGGCTACACCTTC
>TRBV30|few|TRBJ1-1|-
CAWSVSTEAFF
TGTGCCTGGAGTGTAAGCACTGAAGCTTTCTTT
>TRBV7-9|few|TRBJ2-1|TRBD1
CASSLGQGGNEQFF
TGTGCCAGCAGCTTGGGACAGGGGGGCAATGAGCAGTTCTTC
>TRBV15|-|TRBJ2-5|TRBD2
CATSFSGGADETQYF
TGTGCCACCAGCTTTAGCGGGGGGGCCGATGAGACCCAGTACTTC
>TRBV4-1|few|TRBJ1-4|-
CASSYSTATNEKLFF
TGCGCCAGCAGCTATTCGACCGCAACTAATGAAAAACTGTTTTTT
>TRBV14|few|TRBJ2-1|-
CASSQEDEQFF
TGTGCCAGCAGCCAAGAAGATGAGCAGTTCTTC
>TRBV13|-|TRBJ2-1|-
CASSPINGGSEQFF
TGTGCCAGCAGCCCCATCAACGGGGGCAGTGAGCAGTTCTTC
>TRBV29-1|few|TRBJ2-1|-
CSVEGWQGINEQFF
TGCAGCGTTGAGGGCTGGCAGGGGATCAATGAGCAGTTCTTC
>TRBV7-9|-|TRBJ2-1|-
CASSLAGLSSYNEQFF
TGTGCCAGCAGCTTAGCGGGCCTGAGCTCCTACAATGAGCAGTTCTTC
>TRBV27|-|TRBJ2-2|-
CASSWDGPGELFF
TGTGCCAGCAGTTGGGACGGGCCCGGGGAGCTGTTTTTT
>TRBV25-1|-|TRBJ1-2|-
CASSEAANYGYTF
TGTGCCAGCAGTGAGGCAGCCAACTATGGCTACACCTTC
>TRBV25-1|-|TRBJ2-1|-
CASSERAGARNEQFF
TGTGCCAGCAGTGAAAGGGCAGGGGCTAGGAATGAGCAGTTCTTC
>TRBV29-1|few|TRBJ2-1|-
CSVPRGNEQFF
TGCAGCGTGCCCCGAGGGAATGAGCAGTTCTTC
>TRBV7-9|few|TRBJ1-1|TRBD1
CASSESGTGRDTEAFF
TGTGCCAGCAGCGAATCCGGGACAGGGAGGGACACTGAAGCTTTCTTT
>TRBV7-9|few|TRBJ2-1|-
CASSTSTRGASYNEQFF
TGTGCCAGCAGCACAAGCACCAGGGGAGCATCCTACAATGAGCAGTTCTTC
>TRBV9|few|TRBJ1-3|-
CASSLGGNTIYF
TGTGCCAGCAGCCTGGGGGGAAACACCATATATTTT
>TRBV4-1|-|TRBJ1-1|-
CASSPDIEPMNTEAFF
TGCGCCAGCAGCCCGGACATTGAGCCTATGAACACTGAAGCTTTCTTT
>TRBV2|-|TRBJ2-4|-
CASRDDNRGQSDIQYF
TGTGCCAGCAGGGATGATAACCGGGGCCAATCAGACATTCAGTACTTC
>TRBV5-1|few|TRBJ1-2|-
CASSFTANYGYTF
TGCGCCAGCAGCTTTACAGCTAACTATGGCTACACCTTC
>TRBV19|-|TRBJ2-7|-
CASSFRDTHYEQYF
TGTGCCAGTAGTTTCCGGGACACACACTACGAGCAGTACTTC
>TRBV20-1|-|TRBJ1-2|-
CSASGRYGYTF
TGCAGTGCTAGTGGGCGCTATGGCTACACCTTC
>TRBV29-1|-|TRBJ2-1|-
CSVVGGQGLGDNEQFF
TGCAGCGTTGTAGGGGGACAGGGACTAGGAGACAATGAGCAGTTCTTC
>TRBV29-1|-|TRBJ1-2|TRBD1
CSAPTGTDYGYTF
TGCAGCGCCCCCACCGGGACAGATTATGGCTACACCTTC
>TRBV29-1|few|TRBJ2-7|-
CSVVDSGGDYEQYF
TGCAGCGTTGTTGATTCAGGGGGGGACTACGAGCAGTACTTC
>TRBV27|-|TRBJ2-1|TRBD2
CASSGGGRVLYNEQFF
TGTGCCAGCAGCGGCGGGGGTCGAGTACTCTACAATGAGCAGTTCTTC
>TRBV2|few|TRBJ2-5|TRBD1
CASTKGAGKETQYF
TGTGCCAGCACCAAGGGGGCAGGGAAAGAGACCCAGTACTTC
>TRBV11-2|few|TRBJ1-2|-
CASSLLGRDYGYTF
TGTGCCAGCAGCTTATTAGGGAGGGACTATGGCTACACCTTC
>TRBV4-1|-|TRBJ2-7|-
CASSQDNSRDEQYF
TGCGCCAGCAGCCAAGATAATAGTCGTGACGAGCAGTACTTC
>TRBV7-2|few|TRBJ2-1|-
CASSLSHNEQFF
TGTGCCAGCAGTCTATCCCACAATGAGCAGTTCTTC
>TRBV27|-|TRBJ1-1|-
CASSLTGNTEAFF
TGTGCCAGCAGCCTGACAGGGAACACTGAAGCTTTCTTT
>TRBV27|-|TRBJ1-2|-
CASRDQNYGYTF
TGTGCCAGCAGAGACCAGAACTATGGCTACACCTTC
>TRBV6-5|-|TRBJ1-5|TRBD1
CASSSRGQPQHF
TGTGCCAGCAGTTCCAGGGGGCAGCCCCAGCATTTT
>TRBV15|-|TRBJ1-5|-
CATSRDQGPQPQHF
TGTGCCACCAGCAGAGATCAGGGACCGCAGCCCCAGCATTTT
>TRBV29-1|-|TRBJ2-1|TRBD2
CSVEGLAGGSSYNEQFF
TGCAGCGTTGAGGGACTAGCGGGGGGTAGCTCCTACAATGAGCAGTTCTTC
>TRBV25-1|-|TRBJ2-7|TRBD2
CASSRGTGGYEQYF
TGTGCCAGCAGTAGAGGGACGGGGGGCTACGAGCAGTACTTC
>TRBV5-1|few|TRBJ1-1|-
CASSLIGTEAFF
TGCGCCAGCAGCTTAATAGGCACTGAAGCTTTCTTT